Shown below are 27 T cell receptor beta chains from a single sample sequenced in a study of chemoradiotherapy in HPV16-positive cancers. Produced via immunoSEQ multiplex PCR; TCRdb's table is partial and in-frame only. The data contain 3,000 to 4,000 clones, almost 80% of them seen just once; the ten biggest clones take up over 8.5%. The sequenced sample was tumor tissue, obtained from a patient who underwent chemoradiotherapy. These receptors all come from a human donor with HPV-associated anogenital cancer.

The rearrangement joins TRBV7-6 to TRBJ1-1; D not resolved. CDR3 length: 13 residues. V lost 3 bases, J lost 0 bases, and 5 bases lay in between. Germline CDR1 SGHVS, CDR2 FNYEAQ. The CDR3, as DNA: TGTGCCAGCAGCTTCGAGATGAACACTGAAGCTTTCTTT. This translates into CASSFEMNTEAFF. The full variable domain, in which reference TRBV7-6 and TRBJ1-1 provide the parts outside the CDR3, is GAGVSQSPRYKVTKRGQDVALRCDPISGHVSLYWYRQALGQGPEFLTYFNYEAQQDKSGLPNDRFSAERPEGSISTLTIQRTEQRDSAMYRCASSFEMNTEAFFGQGTRLTVV.

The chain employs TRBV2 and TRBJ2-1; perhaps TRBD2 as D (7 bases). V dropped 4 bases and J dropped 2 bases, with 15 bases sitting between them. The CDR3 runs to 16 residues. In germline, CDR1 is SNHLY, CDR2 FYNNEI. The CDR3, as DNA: TGTGCCAGCAGTGTCGGAGGGGGGGCCCCCTACAATGAGCAGTTCTTC. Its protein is CASSVGGGAPYNEQFF.

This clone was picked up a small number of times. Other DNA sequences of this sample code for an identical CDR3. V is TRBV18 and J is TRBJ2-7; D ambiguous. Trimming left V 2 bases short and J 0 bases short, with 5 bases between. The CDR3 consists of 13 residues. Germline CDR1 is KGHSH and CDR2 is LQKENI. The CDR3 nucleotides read TGTGCCAGCTCACCAGGGGACTCCTACGAGCAGTACTTC. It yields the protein CASSPGDSYEQYF.

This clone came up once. This CDR3 is CASSLGEGLGTQYF. CDR3 DNA: TGTGCCAGTAGCCTTGGGGAGGGATTGGGGACCCAGTACTTC. This chain uses TRBV19 with TRBJ2-5, with 7 bases fitting TRBD2. CDR3 length: 14 residues. Germline V gene sequence: CDR1 LNHDA, CDR2 SQIVND (reference sequence). The J segment lost 7 bases and the V segment lost 6 bases, leaving 11 bases of the junction unmatched.

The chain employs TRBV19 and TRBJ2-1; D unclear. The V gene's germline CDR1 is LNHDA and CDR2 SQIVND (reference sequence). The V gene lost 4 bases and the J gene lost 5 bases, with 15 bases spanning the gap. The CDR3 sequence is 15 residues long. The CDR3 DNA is TGTGCCAGTAGTAACTTCCATTCGACGGACAATGAGCAGTTCTTC. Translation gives CASSNFHSTDNEQFF.

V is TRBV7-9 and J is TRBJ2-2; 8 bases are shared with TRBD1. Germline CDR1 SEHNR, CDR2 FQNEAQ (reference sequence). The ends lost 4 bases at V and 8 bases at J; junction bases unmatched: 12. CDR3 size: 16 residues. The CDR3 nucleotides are TGTGCCAGCAGCTCTGGACAGGGATCGTTAACGGGGGAGCTGTTTTTT. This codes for CASSSGQGSLTGELFF.

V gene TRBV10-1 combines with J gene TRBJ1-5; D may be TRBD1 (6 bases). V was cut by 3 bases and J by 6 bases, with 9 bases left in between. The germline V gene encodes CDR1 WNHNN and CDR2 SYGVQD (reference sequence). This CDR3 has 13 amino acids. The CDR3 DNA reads TGCGCCAGCAGTGAACAGGGTATTCAGCCCCAGCATTTT. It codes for CASSEQGIQPQHF.

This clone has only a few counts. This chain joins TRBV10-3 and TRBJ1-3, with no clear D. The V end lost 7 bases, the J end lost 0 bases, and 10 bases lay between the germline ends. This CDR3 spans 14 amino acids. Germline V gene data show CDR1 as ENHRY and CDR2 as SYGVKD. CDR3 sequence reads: CAINMTPSGNTIYF. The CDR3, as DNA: TGTGCCATCAATATGACCCCCTCTGGAAACACCATATATTTT.

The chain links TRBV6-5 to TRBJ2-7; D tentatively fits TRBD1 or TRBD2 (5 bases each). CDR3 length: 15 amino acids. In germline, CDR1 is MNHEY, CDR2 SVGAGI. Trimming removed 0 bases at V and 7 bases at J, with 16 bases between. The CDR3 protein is CASSYSMKGPGEQYF. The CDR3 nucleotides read TGTGCCAGCAGTTACTCGATGAAGGGACCGGGGGAGCAGTACTTC.

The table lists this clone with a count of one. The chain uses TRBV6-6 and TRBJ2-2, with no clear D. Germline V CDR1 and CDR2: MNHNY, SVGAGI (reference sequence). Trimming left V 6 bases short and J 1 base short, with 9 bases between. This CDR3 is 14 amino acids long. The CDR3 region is CASSVDRNTGELFF. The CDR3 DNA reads TGTGCCAGCAGCGTGGATCGGAACACCGGGGAGCTGTTTTTT.

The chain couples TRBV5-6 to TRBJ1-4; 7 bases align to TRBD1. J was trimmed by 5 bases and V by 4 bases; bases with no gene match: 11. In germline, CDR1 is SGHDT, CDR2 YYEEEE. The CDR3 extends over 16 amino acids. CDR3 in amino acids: CASSLNFARGNEKLFF. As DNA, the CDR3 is TGTGCCAGCAGCCTAAATTTCGCCAGGGGGAATGAAAAACTGTTTTTT. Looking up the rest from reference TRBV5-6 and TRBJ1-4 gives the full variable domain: DAGVTQSPTHLIKTRGQQVTLRCSPKSGHDTVSWYQQALGQGPQFIFQYYEEEERQRGNFPDRFSGHQFPNYSSELNVNALLLGDSALYLCASSLNFARGNEKLFFGSGTQLSVL.

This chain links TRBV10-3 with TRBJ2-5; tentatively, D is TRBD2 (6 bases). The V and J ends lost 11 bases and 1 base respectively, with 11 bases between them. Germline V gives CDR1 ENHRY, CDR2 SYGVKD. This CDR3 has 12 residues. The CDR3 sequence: CAVRGSQETQYF. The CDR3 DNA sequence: TGTGCCGTCCGGGGGTCCCAAGAGACCCAGTACTTC.

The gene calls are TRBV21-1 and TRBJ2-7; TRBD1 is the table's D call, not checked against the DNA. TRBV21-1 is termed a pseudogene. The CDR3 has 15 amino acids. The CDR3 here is CASIWDSRRSWEQYF. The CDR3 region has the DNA TGTGCCAGCATCTGGGACAGCCGCCGTTCTTGGGAGCAGTACTTC.

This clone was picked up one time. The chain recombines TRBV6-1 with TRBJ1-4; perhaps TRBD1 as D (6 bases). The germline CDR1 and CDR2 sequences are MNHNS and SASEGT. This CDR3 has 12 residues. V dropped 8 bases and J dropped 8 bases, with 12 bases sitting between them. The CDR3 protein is CASGRGWEKLFF. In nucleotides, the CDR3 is TGTGCCAGCGGAAGGGGGTGGGAAAAACTGTTTTTT.

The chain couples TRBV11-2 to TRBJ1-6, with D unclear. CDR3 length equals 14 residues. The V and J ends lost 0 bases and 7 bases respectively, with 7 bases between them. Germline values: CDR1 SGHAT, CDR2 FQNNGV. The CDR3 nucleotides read TGTGCCAGCAGCTTAGACGAACCGAATTCACCCCTCCACTTT. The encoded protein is CASSLDEPNSPLHF.

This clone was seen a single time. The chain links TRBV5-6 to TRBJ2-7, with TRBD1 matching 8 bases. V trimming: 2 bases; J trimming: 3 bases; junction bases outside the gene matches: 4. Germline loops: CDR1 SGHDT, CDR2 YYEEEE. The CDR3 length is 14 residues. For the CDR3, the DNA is TGTGCCAGCAGCTTTCAGGGGGCGTTCTACGAGCAGTACTTC. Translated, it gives CASSFQGAFYEQYF.

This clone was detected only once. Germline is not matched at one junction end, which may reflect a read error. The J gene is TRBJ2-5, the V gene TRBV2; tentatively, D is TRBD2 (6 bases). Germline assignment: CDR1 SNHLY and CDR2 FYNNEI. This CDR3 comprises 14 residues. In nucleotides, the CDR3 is TGTGCCAGCAGTGACGGAGGGTACCACGAGACCCAGTACTTC. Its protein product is CASSDGGYHETQYF.

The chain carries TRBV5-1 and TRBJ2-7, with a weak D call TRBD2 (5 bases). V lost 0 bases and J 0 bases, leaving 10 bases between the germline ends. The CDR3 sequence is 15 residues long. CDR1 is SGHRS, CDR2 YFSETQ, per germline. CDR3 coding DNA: TGCGCCAGCAGCTTGGGAGGGTTGAGCTCCTACGAGCAGTACTTC. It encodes CASSLGGLSSYEQYF.

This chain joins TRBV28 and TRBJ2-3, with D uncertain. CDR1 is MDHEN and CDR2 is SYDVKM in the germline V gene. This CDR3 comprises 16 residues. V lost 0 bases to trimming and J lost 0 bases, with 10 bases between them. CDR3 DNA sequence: TGTGCCAGCAGTTTATGGACAACTACTAGCACAGATACGCAGTATTTT. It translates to CASSLWTTTSTDTQYF.

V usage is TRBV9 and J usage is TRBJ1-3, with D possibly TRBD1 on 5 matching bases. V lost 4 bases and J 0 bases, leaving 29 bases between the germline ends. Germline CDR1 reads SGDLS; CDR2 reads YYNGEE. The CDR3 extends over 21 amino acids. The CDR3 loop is CASSPRGVAFDYRSSGNTIYF. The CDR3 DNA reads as TGTGCCAGCAGCCCGCGGGGGGTGGCATTCGATTACCGGAGCTCTGGAAACACCATATATTTT.

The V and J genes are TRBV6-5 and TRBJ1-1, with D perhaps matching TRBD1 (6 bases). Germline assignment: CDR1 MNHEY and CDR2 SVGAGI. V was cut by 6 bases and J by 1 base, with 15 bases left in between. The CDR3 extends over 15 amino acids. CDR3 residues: CASRQKGGKNTEAFF. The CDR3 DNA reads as TGTGCCAGCAGACAAAAAGGGGGGAAGAACACTGAAGCTTTCTTT.

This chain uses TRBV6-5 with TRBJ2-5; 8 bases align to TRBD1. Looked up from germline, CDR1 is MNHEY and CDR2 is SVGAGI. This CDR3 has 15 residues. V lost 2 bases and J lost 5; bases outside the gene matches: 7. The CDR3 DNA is TGTGCCAGCAGTTACCCCGGGACAGGAAGGGAGACCCAGTACTTC. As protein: CASSYPGTGRETQYF.

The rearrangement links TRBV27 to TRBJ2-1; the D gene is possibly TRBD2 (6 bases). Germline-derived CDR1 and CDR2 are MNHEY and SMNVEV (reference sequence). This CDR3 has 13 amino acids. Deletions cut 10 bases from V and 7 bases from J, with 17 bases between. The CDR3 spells CATNSGDSNEQFF. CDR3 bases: TGTGCCACCAATAGCGGCGACTCGAATGAGCAGTTCTTC.

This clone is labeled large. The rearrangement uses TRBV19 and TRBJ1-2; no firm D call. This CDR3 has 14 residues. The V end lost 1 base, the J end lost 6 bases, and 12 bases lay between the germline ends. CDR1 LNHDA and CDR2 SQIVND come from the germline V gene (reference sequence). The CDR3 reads CASSIGELPDGYTF. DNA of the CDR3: TGTGCCAGTAGTATAGGGGAGTTGCCGGATGGCTACACCTTC.

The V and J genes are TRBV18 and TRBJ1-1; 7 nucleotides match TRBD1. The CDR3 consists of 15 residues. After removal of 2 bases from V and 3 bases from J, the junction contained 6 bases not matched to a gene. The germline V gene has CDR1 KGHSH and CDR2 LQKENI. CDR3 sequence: CASSPRKGAYTEAFF. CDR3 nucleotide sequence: TGTGCCAGCTCACCAAGGAAGGGGGCTTACACTGAAGCTTTCTTT.

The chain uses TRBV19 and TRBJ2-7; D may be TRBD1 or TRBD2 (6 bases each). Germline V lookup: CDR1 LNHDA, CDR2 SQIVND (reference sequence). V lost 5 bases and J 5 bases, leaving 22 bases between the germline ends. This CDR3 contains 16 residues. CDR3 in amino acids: CASSFSGASREDEQYF. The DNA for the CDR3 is TGTGCCAGTAGTTTCTCGGGGGCAAGTCGTGAGGACGAGCAGTACTTC.

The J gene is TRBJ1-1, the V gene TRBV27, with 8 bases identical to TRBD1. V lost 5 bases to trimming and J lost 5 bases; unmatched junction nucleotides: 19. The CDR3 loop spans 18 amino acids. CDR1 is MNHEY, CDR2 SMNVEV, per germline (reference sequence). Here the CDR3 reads CASSLTPGQGSINTEAFF. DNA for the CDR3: TGTGCCAGCAGTCTCACCCCAGGACAGGGTAGTATTAATACTGAAGCTTTCTTT.